What follows are 32 T cell receptor beta chains derived from one specimen sequenced in a study of regulatory T cells in long-lasting Graves disease. The sample's time point: newly diagnosed GD, antithyroid drugs for less than 3 months. PBMCs provided the RNA from which the TCR library was made. TCR beta libraries were built with iRepertoire HTBI primers and Arm-PCR of CDR3 regions. TCRdb processed the multiplex PCR reads anew with MiXCR; each CDR3 protein has one entry. This table has hundreds of thousands of distinct CDR3 sequences, about a sixth appearing once. The sequences come from peripheral blood mononuclear cells (PBMCs), collected at new diagnosis, from a patient treated with antithyroid drugs. These receptors all stem from a female donor with Graves disease.

The table lists this clonotype with many counts. The rearrangement uses TRBV3-1 and TRBJ2-5; 13 bases align to TRBD2. This CDR3 spans 18 amino acids. V dropped 2 bases and J dropped 2; count of bases not matched to a gene: 8. Germline CDR1 and CDR2: LGHDT and YNNKEL (reference sequence). This CDR3 reads CASSQTLAGGPRQETQYF. The CDR3 bases are TGTGCCAGCAGCCAAACACTAGCGGGAGGGCCTCGGCAAGAGACCCAGTACTTC.

This clonotype was observed a handful of times. The chain links TRBV10-1 to TRBJ2-5; TRBD1 aligns across 9 bases. Germline-derived CDR1 and CDR2 are WNHNN and SYGVQD (reference sequence). Unmatched junction bases numbered 3, after V lost 8 bases and J lost 2 bases. This CDR3 is 13 amino acids long. CDR3 region: CASFDRGQETQYF. CDR3 DNA: TGCGCCAGCTTTGACAGGGGGCAAGAGACCCAGTACTTC.

This clonotype showed up many times. The rearrangement joins TRBV28 to TRBJ2-7, with 10 bases aligning to TRBD2. CDR1 and CDR2 from the germline V gene are MDHEN and SYDVKM. The CDR3 is made up of 13 amino acids. With 7 bases clipped from V and 5 bases from J, the junction kept 5 bases outside the gene matches. The CDR3 DNA follows: TGTGCCAGCACCCATGGGACTAGCGACGAGCAGTACTTC. It encodes CASTHGTSDEQYF.

The table lists this clonotype with a few counts. The rearrangement links TRBV10-3 to TRBJ2-2, with D unclear. Looked up from germline, CDR1 is ENHRY and CDR2 is SYGVKD. The CDR3 covers 12 residues. V lost 6 bases and J 1 base, leaving 3 bases between the germline ends. CDR3 sequence (DNA): TGTGCCATCAGGAGGAACACCGGGGAGCTGTTTTTT. Residues: CAIRRNTGELFF.

In its sample, this clonotype was seen many times. The chain joins TRBV2 to TRBJ1-2; D not certain. The CDR3 has 13 residues. Germline loops: CDR1 SNHLY, CDR2 FYNNEI. The V end lost 4 bases, the J end lost 2 bases, and 8 bases lay between the germline ends. CDR3 sequence: CASSGNTNYGYTF. Written as DNA, the CDR3 is TGTGCCAGCAGTGGCAACACCAACTATGGCTACACCTTC.

The sample holds many counts of this clonotype. V is TRBV28 and J is TRBJ1-1, with unresolved D. Trimming cost V 2 bases and J 11 bases, with 18 bases left between them. Germline V CDR1 and CDR2: MDHEN, SYDVKM. CDR3 size: 14 residues. The CDR3 DNA is TGTGCCAGCAGTTTACGAAGCGGCGCCCTGGGGGCTTTCTTT. This translates into CASSLRSGALGAFF.

This clonotype was picked up a small number of times. The V and J genes are TRBV19 and TRBJ1-1; D is unresolved. V lost 3 bases and J 2 bases, leaving 10 bases between the germline ends. The CDR3 contains 14 residues. The germline gives CDR1 LNHDA, CDR2 SQIVND (reference sequence). This chain's CDR3 is CASSMRTENTEAFF. CDR3 sequence (DNA): TGTGCCAGTAGTATGAGGACGGAAAACACTGAAGCTTTCTTT.

The sample holds a few counts of this clonotype. The V call is TRBV20-1, the J call TRBJ1-4; D remains ambiguous. The CDR3 is 13 residues long. Looked up from germline, CDR1 is DFQATT and CDR2 is SNEGSKA (reference sequence). V was pared by 6 bases and J by 6 bases, with 14 bases between. The CDR3 DNA follows: TGCAGTGCCCCTCGGACGTACGATGAAAAACTGTTTTTT. Translation: CSAPRTYDEKLFF.

In its sample, this clonotype was seen many times. This chain links TRBV4-1 with TRBJ2-1; D not certain. Trimming took off 3 bases at V and 6 bases at J, with 6 bases between the two ends. CDR3 length equals 12 residues. In germline, CDR1 is MGHRA, CDR2 YSYEKL. CDR3 nucleotide sequence: TGCGCCAGCAGCCATCATATCAATGAGCAGTTCTTC. Protein product: CASSHHINEQFF.

This clonotype has more than one count but fewer than ten. The V and J genes are TRBV2 and TRBJ2-2; TRBD1 matches 7 bases. Germline CDR1 and CDR2: SNHLY and FYNNEI. J lost 3 bases, V lost 6 bases, and 10 bases had no gene match. The CDR3 is 16 residues long. CDR3 in amino acids: CASRTPGTEDTGELFF. CDR3 bases: TGTGCCAGCAGGACACCCGGGACAGAGGACACCGGGGAGCTGTTTTTT.

The chain recombines TRBV27 with TRBJ2-2, with 11 positions matching TRBD1. In germline, CDR1 is MNHEY, CDR2 SMNVEV (reference sequence). Trimming removed 4 bases from V and 5 bases from J; junction bases left unmatched: 9. The CDR3 totals 17 residues. CDR3 nucleotides: TGTGCCAGCAGTTCTCAGCCGGACAGGGGGCATACCGGGGAGCTGTTTTTT. It is translated as CASSSQPDRGHTGELFF.

This clonotype has ten or more counts. The CDR3 protein is CAWSAGPGGREQYF. The CDR3 DNA follows: TGTGCCTGGAGTGCAGGCCCTGGAGGGCGCGAGCAGTACTTC. The chain carries TRBV30 and TRBJ2-7; the D gene is possibly TRBD2 (6 bases). Germline-derived CDR1 and CDR2 are GTSNPN and SVGIG (reference sequence). V gave up 1 base and J gave up 6 bases, with 16 bases separating them. The CDR3 extends over 14 amino acids.

This clonotype appeared a single time. This chain connects TRBV7-9 to TRBJ2-5; TRBD1 matches at 10 bases. Germline lookup yields CDR1 SEHNR and CDR2 FQNEAQ (reference sequence). V trimming: 3 bases; J trimming: 5 bases; junction bases outside the gene matches: 9. The CDR3 has 16 amino acids. For the CDR3, the DNA is TGTGCCAGCAGCTTGCCAGTGAGACAGGGGGCCGAGACCCAGTACTTC. It codes for CASSLPVRQGAETQYF.

The table lists this clonotype with many counts. The chain uses TRBV6-1 and TRBJ1-4, with D tentatively TRBD1 (5 bases). Germline V gene data show CDR1 as MNHNS and CDR2 as SASEGT. Trimming pared 3 bases from V and 7 bases from J, leaving 12 bases between. This CDR3 region has 14 residues. DNA for the CDR3: TGTGCCAGCAGTGAGGGGGGGACGACTGAAAAACTGTTTTTT. Protein: CASSEGGTTEKLFF.

Comments on this clonotype: With only one base between it and a far larger clone, this is likely a read error. The V gene is TRBV28, the J gene TRBJ1-5, with 7 nucleotides matching TRBD1. The CDR3 has 15 amino acids. In germline, CDR1 is MDHEN, CDR2 SYDVKM. Trimming removed 7 bases from V and 2 bases from J; junction bases left unmatched: 8. The CDR3, as DNA: TGTGCCAGCAATCCTCAAGGGACAGGCAATCAGCCCCAGCATTTT. As protein: CASNPQGTGNQPQHF.

This clonotype came up many times. The rearrangement links TRBV7-2 to TRBJ2-1, with 11 bases that match TRBD2. Germline V gene sequence: CDR1 SGHTA, CDR2 FQGNSA. The CDR3 has 16 amino acids. With V trimmed by 5 bases and J by 2 bases, 5 bases remained unmatched. This chain's CDR3 is CASSPRLAGPYNEQFF. The CDR3 nucleotides read TGTGCCAGCAGCCCCCGACTAGCGGGACCCTACAATGAGCAGTTCTTC.

This sequence joins TRBV5-4 and TRBJ2-1; TRBD2 aligns across 16 bases. CDR3 length: 18 residues. Germline V gene sequence: CDR1 SGHNT, CDR2 YYREEE (reference sequence). After removal of 4 bases from V and 3 bases from J, the junction contained 7 bases not matched to a gene. In DNA, the CDR3 is TGTGCCAGCAGCACCGGGACTAGCGGGGGGGCGGGCTACAATGAGCAGTTCTTC. Encoded protein: CASSTGTSGGAGYNEQFF. Combining the CDR3 with reference TRBV5-4 and TRBJ2-1 gives the whole variable domain ETGVTQSPTHLIKTRGQQVTLRCSSQSGHNTVSWYQQALGQGPQFIFQYYREEENGRGNFPPRFSGLQFPNYSSELNVNALELDDSALYLCASSTGTSGGAGYNEQFFGPGTRLTVL.

The rearrangement joins TRBV29-1 to TRBJ2-7, with 10 bases identical to TRBD2. V trimming: 0 bases; J trimming: 0 bases; junction bases outside the gene matches: 8. Germline-derived CDR1 and CDR2 are SQVTM and ANQGSEA. There are 17 residues in the CDR3. The CDR3 spells CSVEDLGLAGASYEQYF. In nucleotides, the CDR3 is TGCAGCGTTGAAGATCTGGGGCTAGCGGGAGCCTCCTACGAGCAGTACTTC.

Ten or more counts support this clonotype. The chain employs TRBV6-5 and TRBJ1-5; D remains ambiguous. This CDR3 region has 15 residues. CDR1 is MNHEY and CDR2 is SVGAGI in the germline V gene. V was cut by 2 bases and J by 1 base, with 9 bases left in between. The CDR3 bases are TGTGCCAGCAGTTACGTTGGGCTCAGCAATCAGCCCCAGCATTTT. The encoded protein is CASSYVGLSNQPQHF.

In its sample, this clonotype was seen many times. The chain has TRBV5-1 and TRBJ2-7, with D maybe TRBD1 (6 bases). This CDR3 comprises 13 residues. The germline CDR1 and CDR2 sequences are SGHRS and YFSETQ. Trimming removed 4 bases from V and 5 bases from J, with 13 bases in between. In DNA, the CDR3 is TGCGCCAGCAGCGGGGGACATGGCCACGAGCAGTACTTC. It specifies CASSGGHGHEQYF.

This clonotype appeared many times. The chain couples TRBV7-8 to TRBJ2-5; 11 positions match TRBD2. This CDR3 is built from 16 residues. The V gene end was trimmed by 1 base and the J gene end by 5 bases; junction bases not matched to a gene: 6. The germline CDR1 and CDR2 sequences are SGHVS and FQNEAQ. In DNA, the CDR3 is TGTGCCAGCAGCTTAGTCACTAGCGGGAGCTATGAGACCCAGTACTTC. It encodes CASSLVTSGSYETQYF. Filled out from reference TRBV7-8 and TRBJ2-5, the complete variable domain reads GAGVSQSPRYKVAKRGQDVALRCDPISGHVSLFWYQQALGQGPEFLTYFQNEAQLDKSGLPSDRFFAERPEGSVSTLKIQRTQQEDSAVYLCASSLVTSGSYETQYFGPGTRLLVL.

In this sample, this clonotype turned up many times. J is TRBJ2-2 and V is TRBV11-2, with D perhaps matching TRBD1 or TRBD2 (5 bases each). Per the germline V gene, CDR1 is SGHAT and CDR2 is FQNNGV. V shed 8 bases and J shed 6 bases, with 19 bases lying between them. The length of the CDR3 is 15 residues. The CDR3 nucleotides read TGTGCCAGCCAGCGGCAGGGCCTAGTGGCCGGGGAGCTGTTTTTT. This sequence encodes CASQRQGLVAGELFF. The complete variable domain, with remaining parts taken from reference TRBV11-2 and TRBJ2-2, reads EAGVAQSPRYKIIEKRQSVAFWCNPISGHATLYWYQQILGQGPKLLIQFQNNGVVDDSQLPKDRFSAERLKGVDSTLKIQPAKLEDSAVYLCASQRQGLVAGELFFGEGSRLTVL.

This clonotype has only a few counts. The gene calls are TRBV25-1 and TRBJ2-7, with 7 bases aligning to TRBD1. Germline assignment: CDR1 MGHDK and CDR2 SYGVNS. The CDR3 is made up of 15 amino acids. Trimming removed 3 bases from V and 3 bases from J; junction bases left unmatched: 8. CDR3 bases: TGTGCCAGCAGTGACCCGAGACAGGGAAGCTACGAGCAGTACTTC. Translating it yields CASSDPRQGSYEQYF.

There are many counts of this clonotype. The chain is built from TRBV28 and TRBJ2-1, with 9 bases matching TRBD1. CDR3 size: 15 residues. V lost 3 bases to trimming and J lost 5 bases; unmatched junction nucleotides: 5. Germline values: CDR1 MDHEN, CDR2 SYDVKM. The CDR3: CASSFRGQGHNEQFF. The CDR3 coding sequence is TGTGCCAGCAGTTTTCGGGGACAGGGACACAATGAGCAGTTCTTC. Looking up the rest from reference TRBV28 and TRBJ2-1 gives the full variable domain: DVKVTQSSRYLVKRTGEKVFLECVQDMDHENMFWYRQDPGLGLRLIYFSYDVKMKEKGDIPEGYSVSREKKERFSLILESASTNQTSMYLCASSFRGQGHNEQFFGPGTRLTVL.

This clonotype was counted at least ten times. The chain employs TRBV9 and TRBJ2-2, with D uncertain. V was trimmed by 0 bases and J by 5 bases, leaving 8 bases between them. This CDR3 has 14 amino acids. From germline, CDR1 is SGDLS and CDR2 YYNGEE. This CDR3 reads CASSVASETGELFF. CDR3 nucleotides: TGTGCCAGCAGCGTAGCCTCAGAGACCGGGGAGCTGTTTTTT.

The chain has TRBV29-1 and TRBJ2-7; 15 bases align to TRBD2. This CDR3 has 15 residues. Unmatched junction bases numbered 9, after V lost 7 bases and J lost 5 bases. Germline CDR1 and CDR2: SQVTM and ANQGSEA. The CDR3 is CSAQGLAGGNDEQYF. In nucleotides, the CDR3 is TGCAGCGCCCAAGGACTAGCGGGGGGGAACGACGAGCAGTACTTC.

In this sample, this clonotype turned up many times. The chain combines TRBV7-2 with TRBJ1-1, with 7 bases lining up with TRBD1. The CDR3 runs 14 residues. CDR1 is SGHTA, CDR2 FQGNSA, per germline. The V gene end was trimmed by 7 bases and the J gene end by 4 bases; junction bases not matched to a gene: 9. CDR3 bases: TGTGCCAGCATCCAACAAACAGGGGCCACTGAAGCTTTCTTT. It yields the protein CASIQQTGATEAFF. The full variable domain, with the rest looked up from reference TRBV7-2 and TRBJ1-1, is GAGVSQSPSNKVTEKGKDVELRCDPISGHTALYWYRQSLGQGLEFLIYFQGNSAPDKSGLPSDRFSAERTGGSVSTLTIQRTQQEDSAVYLCASIQQTGATEAFFGQGTRLTVV.

J is TRBJ1-2 and V is TRBV7-3, with unresolved D. Germline V CDR1 and CDR2: SGHTA, FQGTGA. V was pared by 5 bases and J by 4 bases, with 11 bases between. The CDR3 length is 13 residues. DNA for the CDR3: TGTGCCAGCAGCGGAGACGGGGTCTATGGCTACACCTTC. Translation: CASSGDGVYGYTF.

In its sample, this clonotype was seen many times. This chain links TRBV20-1 with TRBJ2-1; 7 nucleotides align to TRBD1. The CDR3 has 16 residues. Germline CDR1 is DFQATT and CDR2 is SNEGSKA (reference sequence). V lost 7 bases to trimming and J lost 0 bases; unmatched junction nucleotides: 12. The CDR3 sequence: CSGLALGQNSYNEQFF. The CDR3, as DNA: TGCAGTGGACTGGCGTTGGGACAGAACTCCTACAATGAGCAGTTCTTC.

This clonotype was found many times. The CDR3 loop reads CASSAQDLGETQYF. CDR3 sequence (DNA): TGTGCCAGCAGCGCCCAGGATCTAGGGGAGACCCAGTACTTC. This chain connects TRBV13 to TRBJ2-5; no reliable D call. The CDR3 contains 14 residues. Per the germline V gene, CDR1 is PRHDT and CDR2 is FYEKMQ (reference sequence). Trimming stripped 5 bases from V and 5 bases from J, with 15 bases between.

The sample holds many counts of this clonotype. The chain uses TRBV14 and TRBJ1-1; D may be TRBD1 (6 bases). Germline CDR1 and CDR2: SGHDN and FVKESK. The CDR3 is 13 residues long. Trimming took 7 bases from V and 3 from J, leaving 12 bases between them. The CDR3 loop reads CASTRTGYTEAFF. Written as DNA, the CDR3 is TGTGCCAGCACCCGAACAGGGTACACTGAAGCTTTCTTT.

The chain couples TRBV27 to TRBJ2-2; a possible D gene is TRBD2 (5 bases). The CDR3 sequence is 15 residues long. V was trimmed by 3 bases and J by 0 bases, leaving 8 bases between them. The germline V gene has CDR1 MNHEY and CDR2 SMNVEV (reference sequence). The DNA for the CDR3 is TGTGCCAGCAGTTTCGGACTCACGAACACCGGGGAGCTGTTTTTT. Encoded protein: CASSFGLTNTGELFF.